The table lists the clone carrying this TCR beta chain with many counts. Its antigen is not known. TCRdb ran MiXCR on the RT-PCR reads and lists one entry per CDR3 protein. The table shows about 570,000 distinct CDR3 sequences, with about 12% occurring only once. The sample belongs to a study of response to subunit inactivated influenza vaccine. V gave up 5 bases and J gave up 1 base, with 23 bases separating them. The CDR3 sequence is 18 residues long. The germline CDR1 and CDR2 sequences are SGHAT and FQNNGV. Study-level findings and limits: The authors suggested that few new T cells are recruited per seasonal influenza vaccination.

V gene TRBV11-2 combines with J gene TRBJ1-2, with D maybe TRBD1 (6 bases). Sequenced material: PBMCs from blood, taken on the day of vaccination. The receptor's source is a man in his fifties or sixties who received an inactivated influenza vaccine. The CDR3 DNA is TGTGCCAGCAGCGCCCGCACCAGAAGGACAGACGTTAACTATGGCTACACCTTC. It yields the protein CASSARTRRTDVNYGYTF.